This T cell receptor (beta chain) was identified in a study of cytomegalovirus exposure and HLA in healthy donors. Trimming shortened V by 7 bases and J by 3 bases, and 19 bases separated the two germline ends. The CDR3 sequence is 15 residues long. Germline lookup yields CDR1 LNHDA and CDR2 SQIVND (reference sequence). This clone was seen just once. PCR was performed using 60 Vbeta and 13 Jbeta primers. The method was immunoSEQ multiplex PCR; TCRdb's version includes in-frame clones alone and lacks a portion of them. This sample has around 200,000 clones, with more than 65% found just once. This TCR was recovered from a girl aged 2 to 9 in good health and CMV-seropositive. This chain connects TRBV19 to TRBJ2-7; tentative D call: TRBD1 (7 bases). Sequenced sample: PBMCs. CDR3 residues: CASTRGGGPSYEQYF. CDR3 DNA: TGTGCCAGTACCCGCGGAGGGGGCCCTAGCTACGAGCAGTACTTC.